This T cell receptor beta chain is drawn from a study of blood T cell repertoires in COVID-19. The wider study: Samples representing acute and convalescent COVID-19 were sourced from the United States, Italy and Spain.

Some clones are missing from TCRdb's copy, which holds only in-frame ones; the method was immunoSEQ multiplex PCR. The sample comprises about 140,000 clones, 85% to 90% of which are singletons, and approximately 11% rests with the top ten. Trimming removed 4 bases from V and 6 bases from J; junction bases left unmatched: 5. CDR1 is LGHDT, CDR2 YNNKEL, per germline (reference sequence). CDR3 length: 14 residues. The sequence was obtained from a woman aged 80 or over with acute or convalescent COVID-19. The chain uses TRBV3-1 (or the pseudogene TRBV3-2) and TRBJ1-2; 10 nucleotides match TRBD1. The specimen was peripheral blood. CDR3 DNA: TGTGCCAGCAGCCCCCTCGGGACAGGGGATGGCTACACCTTC. The encoded protein is CASSPLGTGDGYTF.